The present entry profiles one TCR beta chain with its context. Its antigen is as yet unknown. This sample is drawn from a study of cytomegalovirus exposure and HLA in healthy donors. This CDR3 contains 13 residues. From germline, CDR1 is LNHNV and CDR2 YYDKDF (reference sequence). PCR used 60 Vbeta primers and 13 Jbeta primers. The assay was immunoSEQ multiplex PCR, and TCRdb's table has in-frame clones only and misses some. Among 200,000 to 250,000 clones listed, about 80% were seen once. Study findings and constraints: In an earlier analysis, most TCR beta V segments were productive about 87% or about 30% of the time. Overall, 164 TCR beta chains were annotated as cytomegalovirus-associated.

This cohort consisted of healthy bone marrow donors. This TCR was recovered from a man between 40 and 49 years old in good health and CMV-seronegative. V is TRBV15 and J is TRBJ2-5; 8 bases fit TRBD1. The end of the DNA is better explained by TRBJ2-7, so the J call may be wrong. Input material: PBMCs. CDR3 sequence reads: CATSRQGYYEQYF. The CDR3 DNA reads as TGTGCCACCAGCCGACAGGGGTACTACGAGCAGTACTTC.